This T cell receptor beta chain was observed in a study of T cell responses to AZD1222 COVID-19 vaccine. Overall study findings and caveats: Reportedly, nearly half of unique spike TCRs recognized epitopes outside B.1.351/B.1.1.7 mutations.

A remark on this clone: Its antigen is as yet unknown.

The CDR3 is made up of 15 amino acids. CDR1 is SGHTA and CDR2 is FQGTGA in the germline V gene. V gave up 5 bases and J gave up 2 bases; unmatched junction bases: 8. The repertoire was sequenced with immunoSEQ multiplex PCR; TCRdb's copy has only in-frame clones and lacks some. The data show about 110,000 clones, 86% seen once. The chain recombines TRBV7-3 with TRBJ2-5, with TRBD2 matching over 7 bases. The sequences come from peripheral blood, collected on day 0 of AZD1222 vaccination. The TCR was taken from an adult in good health. The CDR3 reads CASSPQRDRQETQYF. In DNA form, the CDR3 reads TGTGCCAGCAGCCCCCAGCGGGATCGACAAGAGACCCAGTACTTC.